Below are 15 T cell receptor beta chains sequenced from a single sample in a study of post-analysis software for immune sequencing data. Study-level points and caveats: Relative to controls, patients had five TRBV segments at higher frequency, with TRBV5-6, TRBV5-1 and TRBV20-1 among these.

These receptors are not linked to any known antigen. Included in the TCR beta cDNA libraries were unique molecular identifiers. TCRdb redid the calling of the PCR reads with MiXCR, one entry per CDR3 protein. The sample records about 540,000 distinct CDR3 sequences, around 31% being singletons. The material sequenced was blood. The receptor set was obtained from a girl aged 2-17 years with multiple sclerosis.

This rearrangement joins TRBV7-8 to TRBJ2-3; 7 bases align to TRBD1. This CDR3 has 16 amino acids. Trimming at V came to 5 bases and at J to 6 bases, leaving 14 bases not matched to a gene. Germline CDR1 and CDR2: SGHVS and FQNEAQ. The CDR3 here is CASSPARQGMWDTQYF. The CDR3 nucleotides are TGTGCCAGCAGCCCAGCCCGACAGGGAATGTGGGATACGCAGTATTTT.

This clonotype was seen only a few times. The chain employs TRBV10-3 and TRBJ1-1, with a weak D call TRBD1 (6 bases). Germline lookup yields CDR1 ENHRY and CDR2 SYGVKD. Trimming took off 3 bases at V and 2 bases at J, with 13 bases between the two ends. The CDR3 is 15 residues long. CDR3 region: CAISDVGGINTEAFF. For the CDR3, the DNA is TGTGCCATCAGTGATGTCGGGGGCATCAACACTGAAGCTTTCTTT.

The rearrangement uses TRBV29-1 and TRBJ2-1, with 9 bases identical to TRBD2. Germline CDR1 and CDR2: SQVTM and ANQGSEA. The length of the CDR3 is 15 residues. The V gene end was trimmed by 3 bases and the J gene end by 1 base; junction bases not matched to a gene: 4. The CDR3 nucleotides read TGCAGCGTTGATTTCGCGGGGGGGTCCTACAATGAGCAGTTCTTC. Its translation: CSVDFAGGSYNEQFF.

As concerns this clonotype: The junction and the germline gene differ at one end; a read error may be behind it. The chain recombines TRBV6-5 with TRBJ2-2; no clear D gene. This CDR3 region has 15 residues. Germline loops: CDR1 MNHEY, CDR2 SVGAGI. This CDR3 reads CASSYSGSNTGELFF. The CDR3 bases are TGTGCCAGCAGTTACTCGGGGTCGAACACTGGGGAGCTGTTTTTT.

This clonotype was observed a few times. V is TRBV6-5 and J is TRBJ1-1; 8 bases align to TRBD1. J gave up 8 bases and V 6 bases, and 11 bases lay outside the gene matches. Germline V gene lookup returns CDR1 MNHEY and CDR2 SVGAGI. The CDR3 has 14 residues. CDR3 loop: CASRTGAAEGEAFF. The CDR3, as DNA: TGTGCCAGCAGGACAGGGGCGGCGGAGGGAGAAGCTTTCTTT.

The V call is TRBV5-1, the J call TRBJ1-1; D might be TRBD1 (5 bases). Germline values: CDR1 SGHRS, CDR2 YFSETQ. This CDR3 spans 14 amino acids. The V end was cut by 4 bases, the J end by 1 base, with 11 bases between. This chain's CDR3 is CASSPARGNTEAFF. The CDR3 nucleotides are TGCGCCAGCAGCCCTGCTAGGGGGAACACTGAAGCTTTCTTT.

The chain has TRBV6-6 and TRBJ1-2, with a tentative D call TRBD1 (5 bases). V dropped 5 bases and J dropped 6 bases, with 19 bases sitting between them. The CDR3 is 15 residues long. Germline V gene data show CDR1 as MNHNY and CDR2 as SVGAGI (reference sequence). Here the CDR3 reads CASSPTREGWHGYTF. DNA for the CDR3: TGTGCCAGCAGTCCAACTCGGGAGGGGTGGCATGGCTACACCTTC.

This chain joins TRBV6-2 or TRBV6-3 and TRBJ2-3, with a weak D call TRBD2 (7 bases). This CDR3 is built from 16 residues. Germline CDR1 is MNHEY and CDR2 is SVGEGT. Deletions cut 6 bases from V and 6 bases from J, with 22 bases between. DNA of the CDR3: TGTGCCAGCAGCCCATGGGGGGGGGCCCCAAGGGATACGCAGTATTTT. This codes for CASSPWGGAPRDTQYF.

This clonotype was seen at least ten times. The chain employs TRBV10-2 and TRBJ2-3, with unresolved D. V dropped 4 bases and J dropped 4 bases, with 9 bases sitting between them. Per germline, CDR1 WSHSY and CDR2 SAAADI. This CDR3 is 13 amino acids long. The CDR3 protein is CASSVQLADTQYF. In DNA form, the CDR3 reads TGCGCCAGCAGTGTGCAGTTGGCAGATACGCAGTATTTT.

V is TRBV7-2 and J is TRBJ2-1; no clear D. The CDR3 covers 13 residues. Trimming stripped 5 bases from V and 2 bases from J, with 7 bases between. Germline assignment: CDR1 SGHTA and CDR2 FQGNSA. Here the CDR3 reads CASSTTTYNEQFF. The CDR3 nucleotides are TGTGCCAGCAGCACCACAACCTACAATGAGCAGTTCTTC.

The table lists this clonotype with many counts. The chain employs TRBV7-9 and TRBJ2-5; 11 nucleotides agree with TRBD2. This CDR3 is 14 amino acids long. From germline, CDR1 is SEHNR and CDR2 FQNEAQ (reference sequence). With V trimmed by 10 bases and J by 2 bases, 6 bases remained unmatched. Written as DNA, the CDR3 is TGTGCCACCCCTAGCGGGGGGTCTCAAGAGACCCAGTACTTC. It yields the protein CATPSGGSQETQYF.

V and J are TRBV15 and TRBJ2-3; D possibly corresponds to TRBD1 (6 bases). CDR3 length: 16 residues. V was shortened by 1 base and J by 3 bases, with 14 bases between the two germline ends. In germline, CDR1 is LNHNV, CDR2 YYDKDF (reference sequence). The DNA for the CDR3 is TGTGCCACCAGCAGAGGAGGGCAGGGGCCAACAGATACGCAGTATTTT. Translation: CATSRGGQGPTDTQYF.

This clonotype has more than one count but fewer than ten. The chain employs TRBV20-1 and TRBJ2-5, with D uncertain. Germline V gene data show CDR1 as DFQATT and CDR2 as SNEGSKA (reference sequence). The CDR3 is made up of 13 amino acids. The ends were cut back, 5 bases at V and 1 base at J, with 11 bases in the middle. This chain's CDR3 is CSASPGSQETQYF. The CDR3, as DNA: TGCAGTGCTTCTCCGGGCAGCCAAGAGACCCAGTACTTC.

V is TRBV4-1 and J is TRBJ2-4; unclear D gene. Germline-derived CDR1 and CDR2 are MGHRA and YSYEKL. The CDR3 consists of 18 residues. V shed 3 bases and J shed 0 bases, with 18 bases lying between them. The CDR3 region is CASSHPPRADLAKNIQYF. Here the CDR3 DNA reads TGCGCCAGCAGCCATCCTCCAAGGGCAGATCTAGCCAAAAACATTCAGTACTTC.

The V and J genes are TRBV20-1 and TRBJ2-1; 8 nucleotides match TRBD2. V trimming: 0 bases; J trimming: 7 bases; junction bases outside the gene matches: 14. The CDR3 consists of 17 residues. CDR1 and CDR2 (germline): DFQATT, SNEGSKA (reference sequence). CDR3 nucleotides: TGCAGTGCTAGAGAATATAAGGCGGTAGCGGGGAGGAATGAGCAGTTCTTC. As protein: CSAREYKAVAGRNEQFF.